This entry concerns a single T cell receptor beta chain. No antigen is known for it. The sample comes from a study of CD8 T cells in Susac syndrome. Study-level findings and limits: Regarding the TCR sequencing and HLA analysis, the study admitted that a relatively small number of individuals were involved.

The patients who served as multiple sclerosis controls were treatment-naive and had stable or active relapsing-remitting disease that fulfilled the revised McDonald criteria. While CD8+ and CD4+ T cells were isolated negatively, TEMRA cells were enriched by FACS. With random hexamers, reverse transcription was performed on roughly 0.45 to 1 ug of RNA. The amplification used immunoSEQ multiplex PCR on TCR beta CDR3; it spanned 54 Vbeta and 13 Jbeta. From the immunoSEQ multiplex PCR reads, TCRdb called clonotypes with MiXCR, one entry per CDR3 protein. This sample carries 200,000 to 250,000 distinct CDR3 sequences, 90% to 95% of them seen once, and the ten largest clones take 0.1% to 0.15%. This TCR was sampled from a human donor with multiple sclerosis. Sample: CD8+ T cells from PBMCs.

CDR3 protein: CASSPGGGNIQYF. The CDR3 DNA reads as TGTGCCAGCAGCCCAGGAGGGGGAAACATTCAGTACTTC. The V and J genes are TRBV16 and TRBJ2-4; D may match TRBD1 or TRBD2 (6 bases each). The germline V gene encodes CDR1 KGHSY and CDR2 FQNENV. Trimming shortened V by 4 bases and J by 6 bases, and 10 bases separated the two germline ends. The CDR3 sequence is 13 residues long.